A selection of T cell receptor beta chains follows, all from one sample in a study of cytomegalovirus exposure and HLA in healthy donors. TCRdb's copy holds only in-frame clones and misses some; the assay was immunoSEQ multiplex PCR. The sample data list more than 35,000 clones. The specimen was PBMCs. These TCRs come from a man in his thirties or forties in good health and CMV-seronegative. The CDR3 runs from the conserved cysteine through the conserved F or W. The D gene is left open where the match is weak.

J: TRBJ1-2
V: TRBV7-9
D: .
CDR3: CASSPAGDVWDSHGIGYTF
DNA: TGTGCCAGCAGCCCGGCTGGGGACGTTTGGGACTCCCACGGGATCGGCTACACCTTC

J: TRBJ1-1
V: TRBV7-2
D: .
CDR3: CASSLGPGQSKVGAFF
DNA: TGTGCCAGCAGCTTAGGTCCGGGACAAAGTAAAGTGGGAGCTTTCTTT

J: TRBJ2-7
V: TRBV29-1
D: TRBD2
CDR3: CSAPDRDGLAGSYEQYF
DNA: TGCAGCGCACCGGACAGGGATGGACTAGCGGGGTCCTACGAGCAGTACTTC

J: TRBJ2-7
V: TRBV6-5
D: TRBD2
CDR3: CASKLAGGYEQYF
DNA: TGTGCCAGCAAACTAGCGGGAGGTTACGAGCAGTACTTC

J: TRBJ2-2
V: TRBV19
D: TRBD2
CDR3: CATPAASGNTGELFF
DNA: TGTGCCACTCCGGCGGCTAGCGGCAACACCGGGGAGCTGTTTTTT

J: TRBJ2-5
V: TRBV15
D: .
CDR3: CATSTPAVEETQYF
DNA: TGTGCCACCAGCACCCCGGCGGTTGAGGAGACCCAGTACTTC

J: TRBJ2-7
V: TRBV7-9
D: .
CDR3: CASSTRDYEQYF
DNA: TGTGCCAGCAGCACCCGGGACTACGAGCAGTACTTC

J: TRBJ1-6
V: TRBV7-2
D: TRBD1
CDR3: CASSAQQGSDSPLHF
DNA: TGTGCCAGCAGCGCCCAACAGGGGTCGGATTCACCCCTCCACTTT

J: TRBJ1-1
V: TRBV5-6
D: .
CDR3: CASYAIGVYEAFF
DNA: TGTGCCAGCTACGCCATAGGAGTGTATGAAGCTTTCTTT

J: TRBJ2-1
V: TRBV10-3
D: TRBD2
CDR3: CAITSSGRPNEQFF
DNA: TGTGCCATCACGTCTAGCGGGAGGCCCAATGAGCAGTTCTTC

J: TRBJ2-7
V: TRBV4-2
D: .
CDR3: CASSQDLGVRDEQYF
DNA: TGTGCCAGCAGCCAAGATTTAGGGGTCAGAGACGAGCAGTACTTC

J: TRBJ2-5
V: TRBV6-6
D: TRBD2
CDR3: CASRVGTSGRQETQYF
DNA: TGTGCCAGCAGGGTTGGGACTAGCGGGAGGCAAGAGACCCAGTACTTC

J: TRBJ2-3
V: TRBV9
D: TRBD2
CDR3: CASSGGGSVLADTQYF
DNA: TGTGCCAGCAGCGGAGGCGGGAGTGTTTTGGCGGATACGCAGTATTTT

J: TRBJ2-5
V: TRBV6-6
D: TRBD2
CDR3: CASSYKLAGETQYF
DNA: TGTGCCAGCAGTTACAAACTAGCGGGAGAGACCCAGTACTTC

J: TRBJ1-1
V: TRBV18
D: .
CDR3: CASSPTRGSSTEAFF
DNA: TGTGCCAGCTCACCAACCAGGGGTAGTAGCACTGAAGCTTTCTTT

J: TRBJ1-5
V: TRBV4-2
D: TRBD1
CDR3: CASSQERGQGDQPQHF
DNA: TGTGCCAGCAGCCAAGAGAGGGGACAGGGCGATCAGCCCCAGCATTTT

J: TRBJ1-2
V: TRBV7-9
D: TRBD1
CDR3: CASSWSTGANYGYTF
DNA: TGTGCCAGCAGCTGGTCGACAGGGGCTAACTATGGCTACACCTTC

J: TRBJ2-3
V: TRBV7-2
D: .
CDR3: CASSFVAADTQYF
DNA: TGTGCCAGCAGCTTTGTGGCGGCAGATACGCAGTATTTT

J: TRBJ2-7
V: TRBV6-5
D: .
CDR3: CASSYSPSSYEQYF
DNA: TGTGCCAGCAGTTACTCCCCTAGTTCCTACGAGCAGTACTTC

J: TRBJ2-7
V: TRBV18
D: .
CDR3: CASSPTSYEQYF
DNA: TGTGCCAGCTCACCTACATCCTACGAGCAGTACTTC

J: TRBJ2-2
V: TRBV6-5
D: TRBD2
CDR3: CASSYWGLASTGELFF
DNA: TGTGCCAGCAGTTACTGGGGACTAGCAAGCACCGGGGAGCTGTTTTTT

J: TRBJ1-1
V: TRBV7-6
D: .
CDR3: CASSLSLGAEAFF
DNA: TGTGCCAGCAGCTTGAGCTTAGGAGCTGAAGCTTTCTTT

J: TRBJ1-2
V: TRBV6-5
D: TRBD1
CDR3: CASRTGDYGYTF
DNA: TGTGCCAGCAGGACAGGGGACTATGGCTACACCTTC

J: TRBJ2-3
V: TRBV19
D: TRBD2
CDR3: CASRLTVLAADTQYF
DNA: TGTGCCAGTAGACTTACAGTGCTAGCGGCAGATACGCAGTATTTT

J: TRBJ2-5
V: TRBV18
D: .
CDR3: CASSPRDFQETQYF
DNA: TGTGCCAGCTCACCAAGGGACTTCCAAGAGACCCAGTACTTC

J: TRBJ2-6
V: TRBV27
D: .
CDR3: CASRPGTAGANVLTF
DNA: TGTGCCAGCAGACCGGGAACGGCTGGGGCCAACGTCCTGACTTTC

J: TRBJ1-1
V: TRBV29-1
D: TRBD1
CDR3: CSVGRGQRVHEWTEAFF
DNA: TGCAGCGTTGGGAGGGGGCAGAGAGTTCATGAATGGACTGAAGCTTTCTTT

J: TRBJ2-1
V: TRBV29-1
D: .
CDR3: CSVDEAGDEQFF
DNA: TGCAGCGTTGACGAGGCGGGCGATGAGCAGTTCTTC

J: TRBJ1-1
V: TRBV5-1
D: .
CDR3: CASSRGGGAPGNTEAFF
DNA: TGCGCCAGCAGCAGGGGAGGGGGTGCTCCTGGGAACACTGAAGCTTTCTTT

J: TRBJ2-3
V: TRBV19
D: .
CDR3: CASTRSGYTDTQYF
DNA: TGTGCCAGTACCCGTAGCGGTTACACAGATACGCAGTATTTT

J: TRBJ2-2
V: TRBV4-3
D: TRBD2
CDR3: CASSQSSGRGTGELFF
DNA: TGCGCCAGCAGCCAATCTAGCGGGAGAGGGACCGGGGAGCTGTTTTTT

J: TRBJ2-5
V: TRBV7-6
D: TRBD2
CDR3: CASRRSGETETQYF
DNA: TGTGCCAGCCGACGTAGCGGGGAGACGGAGACCCAGTACTTC

J: TRBJ2-1
V: TRBV7-7
D: .
CDR3: CASSPTTAVNEQFF
DNA: TGTGCTAGCAGCCCGACTACCGCGGTCAATGAGCAGTTCTTC

J: TRBJ2-3
V: TRBV2
D: TRBD2
CDR3: CASRALAGGGDTQYF
DNA: TGTGCCAGCAGAGCACTAGCGGGTGGTGGAGATACGCAGTATTTT

J: TRBJ1-2
V: TRBV6-5
D: .
CDR3: CASSYSNRDYGYTF
DNA: TGTGCCAGCAGTTACTCCAACAGGGACTATGGCTACACCTTC

J: TRBJ1-1
V: TRBV30
D: .
CDR3: CAWSRGPGKNTEAFF
DNA: TGTGCCTGGAGCAGGGGACCCGGGAAGAACACTGAAGCTTTCTTT

J: TRBJ1-1
V: TRBV12-5
D: .
CDR3: CASGLFPYTEAFF
DNA: TGTGCTAGTGGTTTGTTCCCGTACACTGAAGCTTTCTTT

J: TRBJ2-3
V: TRBV18
D: TRBD2
CDR3: CASSPRAGALDTQYF
DNA: TGTGCCAGCTCACCACGAGCGGGAGCACTAGATACGCAGTATTTT

J: TRBJ1-2
V: TRBV7-9
D: .
CDR3: CASSPTGNYGYTF
DNA: TGTGCCAGCAGCCCAACCGGGAACTATGGCTACACCTTC

J: TRBJ1-5
V: TRBV30
D: TRBD1
CDR3: CAWSVQGNQPQHF
DNA: TGTGCCTGGAGTGTACAGGGGAACCAGCCCCAGCATTTT

J: TRBJ2-5
V: TRBV2
D: TRBD1
CDR3: CASSYGQGGIGETQYF
DNA: TGTGCCAGCAGTTACGGACAGGGCGGTATCGGAGAGACCCAGTACTTC

J: TRBJ2-7
V: TRBV9
D: TRBD1
CDR3: CASSVEGASYEQYF
DNA: TGTGCCAGCAGCGTCGAGGGGGCTTCTTACGAGCAGTACTTC

J: TRBJ2-1
V: TRBV4-1
D: .
CDR3: CASSWADEQFF
DNA: TGCGCCAGCAGCTGGGCCGATGAGCAGTTCTTC

J: TRBJ2-7
V: TRBV15
D: TRBD2
CDR3: CATSSIAGGHWEQYF
DNA: TGTGCCACCAGCAGCATAGCGGGAGGGCACTGGGAGCAGTACTTC

J: TRBJ2-7
V: TRBV20-1
D: TRBD2
CDR3: CSSWEGYEQYF
DNA: TGCAGCTCCTGGGAGGGCTACGAGCAGTACTTC

J: TRBJ2-7
V: TRBV7-9
D: .
CDR3: CASSLGRDGEQYF
DNA: TGTGCCAGCAGCTTGGGGCGGGATGGCGAGCAGTACTTC

J: TRBJ1-2
V: TRBV19
D: TRBD1
CDR3: CASRKDRVRYYGYTF
DNA: TGTGCCAGTAGGAAAGACAGGGTGCGGTACTATGGCTACACCTTC

J: TRBJ2-7
V: TRBV5-1
D: TRBD2
CDR3: CASSLDWTSDYEQYF
DNA: TGCGCCAGCAGCTTGGACTGGACTAGCGACTACGAGCAGTACTTC